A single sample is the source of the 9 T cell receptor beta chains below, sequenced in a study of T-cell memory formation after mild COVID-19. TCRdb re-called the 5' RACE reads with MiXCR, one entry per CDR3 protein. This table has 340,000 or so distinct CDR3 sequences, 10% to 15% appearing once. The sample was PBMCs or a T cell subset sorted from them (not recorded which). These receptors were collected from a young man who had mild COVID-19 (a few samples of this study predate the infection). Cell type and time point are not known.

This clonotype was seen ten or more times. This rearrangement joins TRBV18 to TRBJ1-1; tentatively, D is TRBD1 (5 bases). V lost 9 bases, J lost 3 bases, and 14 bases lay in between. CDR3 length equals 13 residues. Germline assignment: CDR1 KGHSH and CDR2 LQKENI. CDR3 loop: CASSQGVDTEAFF. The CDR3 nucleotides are TGTGCCAGTTCCCAGGGAGTGGACACTGAAGCTTTCTTT.

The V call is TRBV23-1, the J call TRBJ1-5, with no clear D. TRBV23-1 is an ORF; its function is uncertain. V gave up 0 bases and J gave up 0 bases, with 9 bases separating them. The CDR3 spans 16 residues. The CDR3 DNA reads TGCGCCAGCAGTCAATCGACCCCAGCTAGCAATCAGCCCCAGCATTTT. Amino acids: CASSQSTPASNQPQHF.

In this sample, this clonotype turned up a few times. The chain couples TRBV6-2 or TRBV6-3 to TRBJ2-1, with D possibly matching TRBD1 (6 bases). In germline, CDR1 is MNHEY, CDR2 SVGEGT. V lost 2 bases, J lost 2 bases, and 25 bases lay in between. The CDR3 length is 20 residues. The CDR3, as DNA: TGTGCCAGCAGTTACGGAGGCAGAGGTGGGGGCCGCCGTACCTACAATGAGCAGTTCTTC. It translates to CASSYGGRGGGRRTYNEQFF.

The CDR3 nucleotides read TGTGCCAGCAGCTTAGGGTCCCTAGTCAACACAGATACGCAGTATTTT. This sequence encodes CASSLGSLVNTDTQYF. V usage is TRBV11-2 and J usage is TRBJ2-3; D is unclear. CDR3 size: 16 residues. CDR1 SGHAT and CDR2 FQNNGV come from the germline V gene. Between the trimmed V and J ends, which lost 1 base and 2 bases, there was a span of 13 bases. The full variable domain, completed using reference TRBV11-2 and TRBJ2-3, is EAGVAQSPRYKIIEKRQSVAFWCNPISGHATLYWYQQILGQGPKLLIQFQNNGVVDDSQLPKDRFSAERLKGVDSTLKIQPAKLEDSAVYLCASSLGSLVNTDTQYFGPGTRLTVL.

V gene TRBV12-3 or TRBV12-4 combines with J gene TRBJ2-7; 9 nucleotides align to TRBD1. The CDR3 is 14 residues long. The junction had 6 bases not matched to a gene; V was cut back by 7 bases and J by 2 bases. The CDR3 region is CASTPGQGPYEQYF. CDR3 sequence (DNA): TGTGCCAGCACCCCGGGACAGGGCCCCTACGAGCAGTACTTC.

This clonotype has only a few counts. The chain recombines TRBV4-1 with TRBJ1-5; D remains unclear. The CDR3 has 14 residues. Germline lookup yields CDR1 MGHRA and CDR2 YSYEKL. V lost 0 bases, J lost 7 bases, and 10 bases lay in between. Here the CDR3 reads CASSQDGGGQPQHF. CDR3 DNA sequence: TGCGCCAGCAGCCAAGACGGCGGAGGGCAGCCCCAGCATTTT.

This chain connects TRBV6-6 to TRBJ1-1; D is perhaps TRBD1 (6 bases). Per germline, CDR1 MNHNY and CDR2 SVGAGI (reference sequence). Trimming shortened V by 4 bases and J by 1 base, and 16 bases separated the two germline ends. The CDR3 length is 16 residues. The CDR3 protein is CASSWNRGMGNTEAFF. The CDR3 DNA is TGTGCCAGCAGTTGGAATAGGGGGATGGGGAACACTGAAGCTTTCTTT.

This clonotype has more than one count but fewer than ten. The CDR3 reads CASSQGSGTSGGALEQFF. CDR3 nucleotides: TGCGCCAGCAGCCAGGGGTCCGGGACTAGCGGGGGGGCCCTTGAGCAGTTCTTC. The chain is built from TRBV4-1 and TRBJ2-1; 16 bases match TRBD2. V gave up 3 bases and J gave up 9 bases; unmatched junction bases: 11. Germline lookup yields CDR1 MGHRA and CDR2 YSYEKL. This CDR3 comprises 18 residues.

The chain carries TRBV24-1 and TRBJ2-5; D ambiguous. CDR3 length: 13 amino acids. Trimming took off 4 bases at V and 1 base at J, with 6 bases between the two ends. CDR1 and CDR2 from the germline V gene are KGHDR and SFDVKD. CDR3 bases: TGTGCCACCAGTGACGGGCCCCAAGAGACCCAGTACTTC. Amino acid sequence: CATSDGPQETQYF.